These T cell receptor beta chains were read from a single sample in a study of cytomegalovirus exposure and HLA in healthy donors. Libraries were prepared by immunoSEQ multiplex PCR; TCRdb keeps only in-frame clonotypes and omits some of them. The sample's table shows some 120,000 clones. Sample: PBMCs. Receptors were obtained from a man younger than 30 in good health and CMV-seronegative. Both conserved end residues are part of each CDR3. A D gene is named only where the DNA matches it firmly.

V gene,D gene,J gene,CDR3 DNA,CDR3 protein
TRBV28,TRBD1,TRBJ2-4,TGTGCCAGCAGACCTGTCAGGGGGCTAGGCATTCAGTACTTC,CASRPVRGLGIQYF
TRBV11-3,.,TRBJ2-3,TGTGCCAGCAGCGCCGCGGGGGATACGCAGTATTTT,CASSAAGDTQYF
TRBV13,.,TRBJ2-1,TGTGCCAGCAGCGTATCCCAGGGGTACGAGCAGTTCTTC,CASSVSQGYEQFF
TRBV7-9,.,TRBJ2-5,TGTGCCAGCAGCCAGGAGGTTGACAGGCGGGCGACCCAGTACTTC,CASSQEVDRRATQYF
TRBV6-5,.,TRBJ2-3,TGTGCCAGCAGTTATCACCTCCATAGTTCAACAGATACGCAGTATTTT,CASSYHLHSSTDTQYF
TRBV28,TRBD1,TRBJ1-2,TGTGCCAGCAGCCCTTCCGGGACAGCCTATGGCTACACCTTC,CASSPSGTAYGYTF
TRBV6-5,.,TRBJ1-1,TGTGCCAGCAGGGGAGGGGTGGGCACTGAAGCTTTCTTT,CASRGGVGTEAFF
TRBV5-4,TRBD1,TRBJ1-5,TGTGCCAGCAGCCTGGGACAGGGTAATCCTCAGCCCCAGCATTTT,CASSLGQGNPQPQHF
TRBV5-5,.,TRBJ2-7,TGTGCCAGCAGCTTGGCCGGGAGGACAGGGAACGAGCAGTACTTC,CASSLAGRTGNEQYF
TRBV15,.,TRBJ1-2,TGTGCCACCCTAGGTTCCTATGGCTACACCTTC,CATLGSYGYTF
TRBV30,TRBD2,TRBJ2-3,TGTGCCTGGACTAGCGGTGGCACAGATACGCAGTATTTT,CAWTSGGTDTQYF
TRBV19,TRBD1,TRBJ2-5,TGTGCCAGTAGTGCCCGACAGGGCTGGGAGACCCAGTACTTC,CASSARQGWETQYF
TRBV2,.,TRBJ1-1,TGTGCCAGCGGTGGACAGACTGAAGAAGCTTTCTTT,CASGGQTEEAFF
TRBV19,TRBD1,TRBJ2-7,TGTGCCAGTAGGGACGGACAGGGGAGTCCCTACGAGCAGTACTTC,CASRDGQGSPYEQYF
TRBV7-9,TRBD1,TRBJ1-1,TGTGCCAGCAGCTTGGGGACAGGGATGAACACTGAAGCTTTCTTT,CASSLGTGMNTEAFF
TRBV6-4,TRBD2,TRBJ2-3,TGTGCCAGCAGTGACCAGGCTAGCGGGGGCGGGGATACGCAGTATTTT,CASSDQASGGGDTQYF
TRBV18,.,TRBJ2-7,TGTGCCAGCTCACCACAAACCGGGGGCTACGAGCAGTACTTC,CASSPQTGGYEQYF
TRBV30,.,TRBJ1-1,TGTGCCTGGACCAGGGGGAACACTGAAGCTTTCTTT,CAWTRGNTEAFF
TRBV20-1,.,TRBJ1-1,TGCAGTGCATGGGCTGTCACTGAAGCTTTCTTT,CSAWAVTEAFF
TRBV5-4,.,TRBJ2-7,TGTGCCAGCAGCTCAGTGGCCAGGGGAGGGGGCGAGCAGTACTTC,CASSSVARGGGEQYF
TRBV5-6,TRBD2,TRBJ2-5,TGTGCCAGCAGCCGGGGTCGGGGGGTACAAGAGACCCAGTACTTC,CASSRGRGVQETQYF
TRBV6-5,TRBD2,TRBJ2-3,TGTGCCAGTAGACTAGCGGGAGTAATAGATACGCAGTATTTT,CASRLAGVIDTQYF
TRBV11-3,.,TRBJ2-3,TGTGCCAGCAGCGAGCGGGCGGGTTTTTACACAGATACGCAGTATTTT,CASSERAGFYTDTQYF
TRBV10-1,TRBD1,TRBJ1-2,TGCGCCAGCAGTGGGACTTTGAAGCCAGGGACAGGGGGCTGGAAAGGCTACACCTTC,CASSGTLKPGTGGWKGYTF
TRBV20-1,.,TRBJ1-2,TGCAGTGCTGAGACCGAGGATGGCTACACCTTC,CSAETEDGYTF
TRBV6-5,TRBD2,TRBJ2-7,TGTGCCAGCAGTTTCACACTAGCGGGGGGCTACGAGCAGTACTTC,CASSFTLAGGYEQYF